This entry lists 27 T cell receptor beta chains sequenced from one sample in a study of blood T cell repertoires in COVID-19. TCRdb keeps only in-frame clones here, not all; method: immunoSEQ multiplex PCR. Of about 200,000 clones in the sample, 65% to 85% were seen once. Sequencing input: PBMCs or T cells enriched from blood (not recorded which). All receptors derive from a man aged 35 to 55 who had recovered from COVID-19.

V gene TRBV7-2 combines with J gene TRBJ1-1; D unclear. V lost 1 base and J lost 9, with 9 bases in between. There are 12 residues in the CDR3. Germline CDR1 is SGHTA and CDR2 is FQGNSA. The CDR3 region is CASSLDNTKAFF. The CDR3 bases are TGTGCCAGCAGCTTAGATAACACCAAAGCTTTCTTT.

The V gene is TRBV6-2 or TRBV6-3, the J gene TRBJ1-1; D call uncertain. The CDR3 is 12 residues long. Germline CDR1 reads MNHEY; CDR2 reads SVGEGT. The V and J ends lost 5 bases and 5 bases respectively, with 9 bases between them. For the CDR3, the DNA is TGTGCCAGCAGTGGAACGAGGACTGAAGCTTTCTTT. Translating gives CASSGTRTEAFF.

This clone was recorded a few times. V and J are TRBV28 and TRBJ1-6, with TRBD1 identical over 7 bases. The CDR3 has 15 residues. Germline CDR1 MDHEN, CDR2 SYDVKM. Losses at the gene ends were 1 base for V and 7 bases for J; bases not matched to a gene: 4. DNA of the CDR3: TGTGCCAGCAGTTTATTAACAGGGGCAAATTCACCCCTCCACTTT. This translates into CASSLLTGANSPLHF.

V usage is TRBV19 and J usage is TRBJ1-1; weak D call: TRBD1 (6 bases). The V and J ends lost 6 bases and 4 bases respectively, with 12 bases between them. The CDR3 has 13 residues. From germline, CDR1 is LNHDA and CDR2 SQIVND (reference sequence). CDR3 protein: CASSRGAATEAFF. The CDR3 DNA reads TGTGCCAGTAGCCGGGGGGCAGCCACTGAAGCTTTCTTT. Full variable domain (rest looked up from reference TRBV19 and TRBJ1-1): DGGITQSPKYLFRKEGQNVTLSCEQNLNHDAMYWYRQDPGQGLRLIYYSQIVNDFQKGDIAEGYSVSREKKESFPLTVTSAQKNPTAFYLCASSRGAATEAFFGQGTRLTVV.

The V and J genes are TRBV5-1 and TRBJ1-1; D unresolved. Germline CDR1 SGHRS, CDR2 YFSETQ. V lost 0 bases, J lost 5 bases, and 23 bases lay in between. CDR3 length: 18 amino acids. DNA for the CDR3: TGCGCCAGCAGCTTGGGGTCGAGGGAGGTGGCACGAGAGACTGAAGCTTTCTTT. Translating it yields CASSLGSREVARETEAFF.

The chain has TRBV24-1 and TRBJ2-5; tentatively, D is TRBD1 (7 bases). The V gene lost 1 base and the J gene lost 2 bases, with 13 bases spanning the gap. CDR1 and CDR2 (germline): KGHDR, SFDVKD. The CDR3 length is 16 residues. The CDR3 sequence is CATSDLAGGPQETQYF. The CDR3 DNA sequence: TGTGCCACCAGTGATTTAGCAGGGGGGCCGCAAGAGACCCAGTACTTC.

The chain joins TRBV29-1 to TRBJ2-3, with D tentatively TRBD2 (6 bases). Trimming removed 8 bases at V and 1 base at J, with 10 bases between. Germline CDR1 is SQVTM and CDR2 is ANQGSEA. The CDR3 has 12 residues. The chain's CDR3 is CSLLAGTDTQYF. The CDR3 DNA is TGCAGCCTTTTAGCGGGCACAGATACGCAGTATTTT.

This chain joins TRBV2 and TRBJ2-6; D not certain. Germline loops: CDR1 SNHLY, CDR2 FYNNEI. CDR3 length equals 16 residues. The V gene lost 0 bases and the J gene lost 0 bases, with 6 bases spanning the gap. CDR3 residues: CASSEARSSGANVLTF. The CDR3 DNA sequence: TGTGCCAGCAGTGAAGCGCGGAGCTCTGGGGCCAACGTCCTGACTTTC. Based on the CDR3 plus reference TRBV2 and TRBJ2-6, the full variable domain is EPEVTQTPSHQVTQMGQEVILRCVPISNHLYFYWYRQILGQKVEFLVSFYNNEISEKSEIFDDQFSVERPDGSNFTLKIRSTKLEDSAMYFCASSEARSSGANVLTFGAGSRLTVL.

V and J are TRBV28 and TRBJ2-7; the D gene is possibly TRBD1 (6 bases). CDR1 and CDR2 (germline): MDHEN, SYDVKM. The CDR3 is made up of 12 amino acids. V lost 6 bases and J 6 bases, leaving 12 bases between the germline ends. Here the CDR3 reads CASRQGVGEQYF. The CDR3 DNA sequence: TGTGCCAGCAGACAGGGTGTTGGCGAGCAGTACTTC.

This clone is a singleton in its sample. The chain has TRBV5-8 and TRBJ2-7, with D possibly TRBD2 on 5 matching bases. CDR3 length equals 11 residues. Trimming took off 2 bases at V and 6 bases at J, with 6 bases between the two ends. Germline CDR1 SGHTS, CDR2 YDEGEE. CDR3 coding DNA: TGTGCCAGCAGCTTTACTAGCGAGCAGTACTTC. It is translated as CASSFTSEQYF.

As to this clone: The sample holds other DNA sequences that translate to the same CDR3. The V gene is TRBV6-5, the J gene TRBJ1-6; no clear D. Trimming took 2 bases from V and 6 from J, leaving 11 bases between them. The CDR3 runs 15 residues. CDR1 and CDR2 from the germline V gene are MNHEY and SVGAGI. CDR3: CASSYRGRGNSPLHF. CDR3 coding DNA: TGTGCCAGCAGTTACAGAGGGCGGGGTAATTCACCCCTCCACTTT.

The DNA for the CDR3 is TGTGCCAGCAGTATACAGGGGTTGGATGGCTACACCTTC. This translates into CASSIQGLDGYTF. The chain combines TRBV2 with TRBJ1-2, with TRBD1 matching over 7 bases. The CDR3 sequence is 13 residues long. V gave up 5 bases and J gave up 6 bases; unmatched junction bases: 6. CDR1 and CDR2 from the germline V gene are SNHLY and FYNNEI.

This clone was found many times. The chain has TRBV5-6 and TRBJ2-7, with TRBD1 matching 8 bases. The CDR3 consists of 15 residues. Germline values: CDR1 SGHDT, CDR2 YYEEEE. After removal of 7 bases from V and 0 bases from J, the junction contained 9 bases not matched to a gene. The CDR3 protein is CASAPDRGRSYEQYF. The CDR3 DNA sequence: TGTGCCAGCGCCCCAGACAGGGGTCGCTCCTACGAGCAGTACTTC.

The V call is TRBV28, the J call TRBJ2-3; 9 nucleotides agree with TRBD2. Trimming took 5 bases from V and 7 from J; bases not matched to a gene: 13. The CDR3 is 16 amino acids. CDR1 is MDHEN and CDR2 is SYDVKM in the germline V gene. The CDR3 DNA reads TGTGCCAGCAGTCCCCCCTCGCGGGGGGGTACGCATACGCAGTATTTT. Its translation is CASSPPSRGGTHTQYF.

The chain carries TRBV6-5 and TRBJ1-2; 8 bases map to TRBD1. Germline CDR1 reads MNHEY; CDR2 reads SVGAGI. This CDR3 is 14 amino acids long. The junction had 9 bases not matched to a gene; V was cut back by 9 bases and J by 3 bases. The CDR3, as DNA: TGTGCCAGTAGGGGTGGGACAGGCGACTATGGCTACACCTTC. Translation: CASRGGTGDYGYTF.

The chain links TRBV5-4 to TRBJ2-1, with 12 bases that match TRBD2. The junction had 1 base not matched to a gene; V was cut back by 0 bases and J by 9 bases. This CDR3 region has 14 residues. Germline V lookup: CDR1 SGHNT, CDR2 YYREEE (reference sequence). CDR3 sequence (DNA): TGTGCCAGCAGCTTGGCGGGACTAGCGGGTGAGCAGTTCTTC. Encoded protein: CASSLAGLAGEQFF.

This chain joins TRBV30 and TRBJ2-3; 9 bases agree with TRBD1. Per germline, CDR1 GTSNPN and CDR2 SVGIG (reference sequence). The CDR3 has 14 amino acids. The V gene end was trimmed by 6 bases and the J gene end by 6 bases; junction bases not matched to a gene: 10. The CDR3 DNA follows: TGTGCCTGCTTATACAGGGGGCATCGGGATACGCAGTATTTT. Protein product: CACLYRGHRDTQYF.

The chain employs TRBV7-8 and TRBJ1-2; no definite D call. The CDR3 loop spans 13 amino acids. Germline assignment: CDR1 SGHVS and CDR2 FQNEAQ. Trimming cost V 2 bases and J 4 bases, with 8 bases left between them. CDR3 sequence: CASSLSQLYGYTF. CDR3 bases: TGTGCCAGCAGCTTATCACAGCTCTATGGCTACACCTTC.

V is TRBV5-5 and J is TRBJ1-5; maybe TRBD1 (5 bases). Deletions cut 2 bases from V and 8 bases from J, with 17 bases between. The germline V gene has CDR1 SGHKS and CDR2 YYEKEE (reference sequence). The CDR3 length is 15 residues. As DNA, the CDR3 is TGTGCCAGCAGCTTCACCGGGACGCGGGAAAAGCCCCAGCATTTT. Translated: CASSFTGTREKPQHF.

This chain uses TRBV5-8 with TRBJ2-3; tentatively, D is TRBD1 (6 bases). CDR1 is SGHTS, CDR2 YDEGEE, per germline. The CDR3 extends over 15 amino acids. Trimming cost V 1 base and J 2 bases, with 11 bases left between them. CDR3 DNA sequence: TGTGCCAGCAGCTTGCTGGGGGCTCACACAGATACGCAGTATTTT. This gives the protein CASSLLGAHTDTQYF.

This clone was seen a handful of times. CDR3 DNA: TGTGCCAGTATGCTAGCGGGGGCGGGTACGCAGTATTTT. This gives the protein CASMLAGAGTQYF. The rearrangement links TRBV19 to TRBJ2-3; 10 nucleotides align to TRBD2. Trimming took 7 bases from V and 8 from J; bases not matched to a gene: 6. Per the germline V gene, CDR1 is LNHDA and CDR2 is SQIVND (reference sequence). The CDR3 has 13 amino acids.

The chain has TRBV10-3 and TRBJ2-5, with D possibly matching TRBD1 (7 bases). This CDR3 has 13 amino acids. Germline CDR1 and CDR2: ENHRY and SYGVKD. V gave up 8 bases and J gave up 3 bases, with 13 bases separating them. The CDR3 loop is CAIGGTVEETQYF. The CDR3, as DNA: TGTGCCATCGGAGGGACAGTTGAAGAGACCCAGTACTTC.

This clone was observed once. This chain uses TRBV5-4 with TRBJ2-1, with a weak D call TRBD1 (6 bases). Trimming took off 0 bases at V and 5 bases at J, with 18 bases between the two ends. CDR1 is SGHNT and CDR2 is YYREEE in the germline V gene (reference sequence). CDR3 length: 17 amino acids. CDR3 amino acids: CASSLDRLGQLDNEQFF. In nucleotides, the CDR3 is TGTGCCAGCAGCTTGGATCGTTTAGGACAGCTGGACAATGAGCAGTTCTTC.

This chain uses TRBV7-9 with TRBJ1-6; D is unresolved. Germline-derived CDR1 and CDR2 are SEHNR and FQNEAQ (reference sequence). CDR3 size: 14 residues. V dropped 0 bases and J dropped 9 bases, with 9 bases sitting between them. CDR3 region: CASSLAQPLSPLHF. CDR3 DNA: TGTGCCAGCAGCTTAGCACAGCCCCTTTCACCCCTCCACTTT.

The chain uses TRBV7-3 and TRBJ1-1, with D uncertain. The CDR3 is made up of 16 amino acids. Trimming cost V 2 bases and J 0 bases, with 13 bases left between them. From germline, CDR1 is SGHTA and CDR2 FQGTGA. CDR3: CASSLVPGDMNTEAFF. CDR3 in DNA: TGTGCCAGCAGCTTAGTCCCGGGAGATATGAACACTGAAGCTTTCTTT.

This sequence joins TRBV10-1 and TRBJ2-5; D is perhaps TRBD2 (5 bases). V was shortened by 6 bases and J by 5 bases, with 13 bases between the two germline ends. Germline CDR1 WNHNN, CDR2 SYGVQD (reference sequence). CDR3 size: 13 residues. The CDR3 DNA is TGCGCCAGCAGCGCCGTAGTAGCGGAGACCCAGTACTTC. This codes for CASSAVVAETQYF.

The CDR3 nucleotides read TGCAGTGCTAGTTGGACAGGGGGCTTTGACACAGATACGCAGTATTTT. Encoded protein: CSASWTGGFDTDTQYF. The V and J genes are TRBV20-1 and TRBJ2-3, with 11 bases identical to TRBD1. Trimming at V came to 3 bases and at J to 2 bases, leaving 7 bases not matched to a gene. Germline CDR1 is DFQATT and CDR2 is SNEGSKA (reference sequence). The CDR3 is made up of 16 amino acids.